This T cell receptor (beta chain) came from a study of identical twins. General observations from the study: Recombination models fit unrelated individuals' TCR alpha sharing but underestimated twins'. Memory repertoires showed no such pattern, whereas abundant cord blood beta clonotypes carried fewer insertions.

J was trimmed by 9 bases and V by 2 bases; bases with no gene match: 8. This CDR3 contains 15 residues. In germline, CDR1 is SEHNR, CDR2 FQNEAQ (reference sequence). Healthy Caucasians made up all donors. Points on this clonotype: The antigen is unknown.

Unique molecular identifiers were present on the cDNA, which also gained a universal primer site by template switching. TCRdb analysed the 5' RACE reads with MiXCR anew, one entry per CDR3 protein. The sample records about 700,000 distinct CDR3 sequences, around 8.6% being singletons. The sample also formed part of further work on yellow fever vaccine responses in identical twins.

Sequenced material: PBMCs. This chain connects TRBV7-9 to TRBJ2-1; 9 nucleotides align to TRBD2. The receptor was derived from a woman between 18 and 29 years old in good health. The CDR3 DNA sequence: TGTGCCAGCAGCTTAAACGCGGGAGGGCCCACTGAGCAGTTCTTC. Translation gives CASSLNAGGPTEQFF.